This TCR beta chain was recovered during a study of blood T cell repertoires in COVID-19. Study context: In each case, the material was cDNA or gDNA derived from T cells, B-cell-depleted T cells, or PBMCs.

Per germline, CDR1 LGHDT and CDR2 YNNKEL (reference sequence). This CDR3 has 14 amino acids. Germline trimming cut 5 bases from V and 8 bases from J; bases unmatched to any gene: 8. In terms of age and location, participants ranged from about 18 to 95 years and lived in 24 US areas. Participant-reported clinical history was the basis for cohort assignment. The assay was immunoSEQ multiplex PCR, and TCRdb's table has in-frame clones only and misses some. There are a few hundred thousand clones in the sample; roughly nine tenths occur only once, and around 3% lies in the top ten. This receptor was taken from a woman aged 30 to 39 who had recovered from COVID-19. The gene calls are TRBV3-1 (or the pseudogene TRBV3-2) and TRBJ1-4; 7 bases agree with TRBD1. What was sequenced was PBMCs or T cells enriched from blood (not recorded which). As DNA, the CDR3 is TGTGCCAGCAGCGACACAGGGGTTGGAGAAAAACTGTTTTTT. Protein product: CASSDTGVGEKLFF.